The T cell receptor (beta chain) under discussion was sequenced for a study of T cells in Graves' hyperthyroidism and ophthalmopathy. The wider study: Before any treatment, at initial diagnosis, peripheral blood was collected.

In this sample, this clonotype turned up once. The V gene's germline CDR1 is LNHDA and CDR2 SQIVND (reference sequence). This CDR3 is 15 amino acids long. Trimming cost V 5 bases and J 6 bases, with 14 bases left between them. There were TCR beta CDR3 regions amplified from RNA transcripts. With the HTBI primer set, the TCR CDR3 went through a first round of RT-PCR. TCRdb used MiXCR to reprocess the multiplex PCR reads, holding one entry per CDR3 protein. Among about 770,000 distinct CDR3 sequences, approximately 19% were seen once, and the ten largest hold over 15%. This sequence originates from a woman aged 45-60 years with Graves' hyperthyroidism that later progressed to Graves' ophthalmopathy. Material: blood. The chain recombines TRBV19 with TRBJ1-6; D call uncertain. CDR3 sequence (DNA): TGTGCCAGTAGTCCCGAAGTAAGGGCTAATTCACCCCTCCACTTT. Protein sequence: CASSPEVRANSPLHF.